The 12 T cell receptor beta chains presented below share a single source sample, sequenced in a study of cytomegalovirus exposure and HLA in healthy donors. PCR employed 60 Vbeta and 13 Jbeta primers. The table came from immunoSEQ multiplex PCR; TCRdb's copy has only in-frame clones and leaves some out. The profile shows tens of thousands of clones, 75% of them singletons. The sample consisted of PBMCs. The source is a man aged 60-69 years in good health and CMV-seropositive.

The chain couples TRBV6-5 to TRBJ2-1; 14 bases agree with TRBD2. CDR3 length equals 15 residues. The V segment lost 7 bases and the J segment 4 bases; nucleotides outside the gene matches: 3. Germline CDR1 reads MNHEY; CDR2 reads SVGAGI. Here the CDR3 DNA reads TGTGCCAGCACCCGACTAGCGGGGGGGTACAATGAGCAGTTCTTC. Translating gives CASTRLAGGYNEQFF.

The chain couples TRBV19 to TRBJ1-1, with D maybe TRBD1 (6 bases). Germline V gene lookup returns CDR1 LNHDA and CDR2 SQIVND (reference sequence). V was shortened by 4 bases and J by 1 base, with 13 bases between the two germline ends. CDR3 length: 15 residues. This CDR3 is CASSSVHRENTEAFF. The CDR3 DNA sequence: TGTGCCAGTAGTAGCGTTCACAGGGAGAACACTGAAGCTTTCTTT. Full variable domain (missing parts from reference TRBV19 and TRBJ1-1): DGGITQSPKYLFRKEGQNVTLSCEQNLNHDAMYWYRQDPGQGLRLIYYSQIVNDFQKGDIAEGYSVSREKKESFPLTVTSAQKNPTAFYLCASSSVHRENTEAFFGQGTRLTVV.

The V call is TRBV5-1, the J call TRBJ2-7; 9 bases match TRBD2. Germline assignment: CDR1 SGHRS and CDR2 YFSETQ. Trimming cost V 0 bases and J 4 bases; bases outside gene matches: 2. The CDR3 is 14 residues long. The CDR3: CASSLGSGSYEQYF. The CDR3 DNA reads TGCGCCAGCAGCTTGGGTAGCGGGAGTTACGAGCAGTACTTC.

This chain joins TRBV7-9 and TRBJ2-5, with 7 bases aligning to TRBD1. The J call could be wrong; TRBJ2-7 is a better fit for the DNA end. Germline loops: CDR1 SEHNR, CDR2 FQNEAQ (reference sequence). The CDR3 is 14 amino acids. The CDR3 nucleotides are TGTGCCAGCAGCAGCCAGACAGGGATTTACGAGCAGTACTTC. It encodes CASSSQTGIYEQYF.

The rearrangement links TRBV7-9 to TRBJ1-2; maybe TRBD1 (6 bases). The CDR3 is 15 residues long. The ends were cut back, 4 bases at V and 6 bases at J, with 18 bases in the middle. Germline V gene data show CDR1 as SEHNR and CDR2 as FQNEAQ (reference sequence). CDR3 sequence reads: CASSSGGGSGDGYTF. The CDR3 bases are TGTGCCAGCAGCTCGGGGGGGGGCTCCGGGGATGGCTACACCTTC. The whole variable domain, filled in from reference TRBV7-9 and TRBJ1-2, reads DTGVSQNPRHKITKRGQNVTFRCDPISEHNRLYWYRQTLGQGPEFLTYFQNEAQLEKSRLLSDRFSAERPKGSFSTLEIQRTEQGDSAMYLCASSSGGGSGDGYTFGSGTRLTVV.

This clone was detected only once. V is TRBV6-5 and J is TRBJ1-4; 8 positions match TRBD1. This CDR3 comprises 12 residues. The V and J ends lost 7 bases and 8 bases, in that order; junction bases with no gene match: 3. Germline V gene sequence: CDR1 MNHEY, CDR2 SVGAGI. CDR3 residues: CASTDRAEKLFF. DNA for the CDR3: TGTGCCAGCACGGACAGGGCCGAAAAACTGTTTTTT.

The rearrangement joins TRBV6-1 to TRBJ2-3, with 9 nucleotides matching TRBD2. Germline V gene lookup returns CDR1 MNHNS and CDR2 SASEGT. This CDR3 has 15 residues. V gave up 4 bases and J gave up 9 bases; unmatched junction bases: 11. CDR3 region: CASSGGLAGRETQYF. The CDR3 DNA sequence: TGTGCCAGCAGTGGGGGCCTAGCGGGAAGAGAAACGCAGTATTTT.

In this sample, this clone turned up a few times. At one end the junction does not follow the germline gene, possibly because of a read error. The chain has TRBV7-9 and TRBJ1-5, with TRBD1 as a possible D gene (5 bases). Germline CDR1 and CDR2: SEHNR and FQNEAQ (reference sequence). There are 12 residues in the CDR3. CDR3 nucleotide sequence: TGTTCCAGCAGCTTAGGGAGGGGGCCCCAGCATTTT. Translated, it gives CSSSLGRGPQHF.

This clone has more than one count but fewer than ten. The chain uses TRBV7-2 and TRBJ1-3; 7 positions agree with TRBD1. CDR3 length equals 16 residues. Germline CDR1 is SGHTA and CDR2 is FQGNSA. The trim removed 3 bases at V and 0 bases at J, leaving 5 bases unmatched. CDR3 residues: CASSLEGQISGNTIYF. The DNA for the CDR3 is TGTGCCAGCAGCTTGGAGGGACAGATCTCTGGAAACACCATATATTTT.

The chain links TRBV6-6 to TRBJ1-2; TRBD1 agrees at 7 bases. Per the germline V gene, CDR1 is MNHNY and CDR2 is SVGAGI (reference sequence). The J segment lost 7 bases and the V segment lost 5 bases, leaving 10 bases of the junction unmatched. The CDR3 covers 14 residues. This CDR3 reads CASSGGQPSFGYTF. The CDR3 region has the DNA TGTGCCAGCAGTGGGGGACAGCCCTCCTTTGGCTACACCTTC.

CDR3 in amino acids: CATSRDLTGGGDIQYF. As DNA, the CDR3 is TGTGCCACCAGCAGAGATCTAACAGGGGGGGGAGACATTCAGTACTTC. The chain has TRBV15 and TRBJ2-4, with a weak D call TRBD1 (8 bases). The V end lost 0 bases, the J end lost 8 bases, and 17 bases lay between the germline ends. There are 16 residues in the CDR3. Germline CDR1 reads LNHNV; CDR2 reads YYDKDF (reference sequence).

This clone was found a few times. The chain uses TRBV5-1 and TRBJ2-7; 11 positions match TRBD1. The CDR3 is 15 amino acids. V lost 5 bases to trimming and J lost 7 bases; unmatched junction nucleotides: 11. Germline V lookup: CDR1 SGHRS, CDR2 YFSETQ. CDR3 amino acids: CASSFAGTGGEEQYF. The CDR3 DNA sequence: TGCGCCAGCAGTTTCGCCGGGACAGGGGGAGAGGAGCAGTACTTC.